Below are 20 T cell receptor beta chains sequenced from a single sample in a study of cytomegalovirus exposure and HLA in healthy donors. Profiled with immunoSEQ multiplex PCR; TCRdb holds only in-frame clones, not every one. The data hold hundreds of thousands of clones, with 80% to 90% observed a single time. Source material: PBMCs. The receptors were sampled from a woman aged 18-29 years in good health and CMV-seronegative.

The chain links TRBV19 to TRBJ1-4, with D tentatively TRBD1 (6 bases). Germline-derived CDR1 and CDR2 are LNHDA and SQIVND (reference sequence). This CDR3 is built from 14 residues. Trimming took off 3 bases at V and 7 bases at J, with 12 bases between the two ends. The CDR3 spells CASSITGRGEKLFF. In DNA form, the CDR3 reads TGTGCCAGTAGTATTACAGGGAGGGGTGAAAAACTGTTTTTT.

J is TRBJ2-1 and V is TRBV2, with 8 bases fitting TRBD1. The CDR3 spans 17 residues. J gave up 1 base and V 5 bases, and 10 bases lay outside the gene matches. Germline V gives CDR1 SNHLY, CDR2 FYNNEI. Written as DNA, the CDR3 is TGTGCCAGCAGTCGACAGGGGACACCACAATCCTACAATGAGCAGTTCTTC. This codes for CASSRQGTPQSYNEQFF.

This chain joins TRBV9 and TRBJ2-7; 8 bases line up with TRBD2. Germline CDR1 reads SGDLS; CDR2 reads YYNGEE. The CDR3 extends over 14 amino acids. With V trimmed by 4 bases and J by 9 bases, 12 bases remained unmatched. This CDR3 reads CASSTNPGREGQYF. The CDR3 DNA is TGTGCCAGCAGCACCAACCCCGGGAGGGAGGGGCAGTACTTC. Variable domain in full (rest from reference TRBV9 and TRBJ2-7): DSGVTQTPKHLITATGQRVTLRCSPRSGDLSVYWYQQSLDQGLQFLIQYYNGEERAKGNILERFSAQQFPDLHSELNLSSLELGDSALYFCASSTNPGREGQYFGPGTRLTVT.

V is TRBV12-5 and J is TRBJ2-7, with TRBD1 matching over 7 bases. V lost 6 bases to trimming and J lost 5 bases; unmatched junction nucleotides: 1. This CDR3 comprises 11 residues. CDR1 LGHNT and CDR2 FRNRAP come from the germline V gene. CDR3 amino acids: CASGTGNEQYF. The CDR3 bases are TGTGCTAGTGGGACAGGGAACGAGCAGTACTTC.

V usage is TRBV4-1 and J usage is TRBJ1-1; weak D call: TRBD1 (6 bases). CDR1 is MGHRA, CDR2 YSYEKL, per germline. CDR3 length equals 14 residues. The V gene lost 4 bases and the J gene lost 3 bases, with 12 bases spanning the gap. The CDR3 here is CASSRLRQDTEAFF. The CDR3 DNA follows: TGCGCCAGCAGCCGATTGAGACAGGACACTGAAGCTTTCTTT.

The chain has TRBV27 and TRBJ1-6; TRBD1 agrees at 7 bases. Germline CDR1 MNHEY, CDR2 SMNVEV (reference sequence). This CDR3 is 16 amino acids long. V shed 4 bases and J 8 bases; nucleotides not matched to a gene: 11. CDR3: CASSSTGFWGHSPLHF. CDR3 sequence (DNA): TGTGCCAGCAGTTCGACAGGGTTTTGGGGACATTCACCCCTCCACTTT.

This clone showed up just once. The chain carries TRBV6-1 and TRBJ1-2; TRBD1 agrees at 11 bases. In germline, CDR1 is MNHNS, CDR2 SASEGT. The CDR3 runs to 15 residues. V lost 6 bases and J lost 6; bases outside the gene matches: 9. CDR3 coding DNA: TGTGCCAGCAGCCGGGCCCCGGGACAGGGGGATGGCTACACCTTC. This gives the protein CASSRAPGQGDGYTF.

The chain has TRBV28 and TRBJ2-2; possibly TRBD2 for D (5 bases). Trimming shortened V by 2 bases and J by 6 bases, and 22 bases separated the two germline ends. Germline V gene lookup returns CDR1 MDHEN and CDR2 SYDVKM. This CDR3 is built from 18 residues. The CDR3 nucleotides are TGTGCCAGCAGTTTACTAGCTCGTGAACTGTGGCACCCCGGGGAGCTGTTTTTT. Translating gives CASSLLARELWHPGELFF.

CDR3 sequence: CASSLAGRSYNEQFF. Written as DNA, the CDR3 is TGTGCCAGCAGTTTAGCGGGGAGGTCCTACAATGAGCAGTTCTTC. V gene TRBV6-5 combines with J gene TRBJ2-1; 8 nucleotides match TRBD2. CDR3 length equals 15 residues. Per germline, CDR1 MNHEY and CDR2 SVGAGI. J lost 1 base, V lost 4 bases, and 3 bases had no gene match.

The chain joins TRBV14 to TRBJ1-2, with D unresolved. The CDR3 consists of 14 residues. From germline, CDR1 is SGHDN and CDR2 FVKESK. V was cut by 3 bases and J by 1 base, with 9 bases left in between. CDR3 protein: CASSHRILNYGYTF. The CDR3 nucleotides are TGTGCCAGCAGCCACAGGATCCTTAACTATGGCTACACCTTC.

The rearrangement links TRBV9 to TRBJ1-1, with TRBD1 matching over 7 bases. CDR1 and CDR2 (germline): SGDLS, YYNGEE. The J segment lost 1 base and the V segment lost 3 bases, leaving 9 bases of the junction unmatched. CDR3 length: 16 residues. The DNA of the CDR3 is TGTGCCAGCAGCGCGACTAAGGGGGCGAGGAACACTGAAGCTTTCTTT. Its translation: CASSATKGARNTEAFF.

V gene TRBV4-2 combines with J gene TRBJ2-1, with 11 nucleotides matching TRBD2. The CDR3 sequence is 21 residues long. V lost 2 bases, J lost 0 bases, and 15 bases stayed unmatched. Germline values: CDR1 LGHNA, CDR2 YNFKEQ. The CDR3 sequence: CASSQPSSGGDLGSSYNEQFF. The CDR3, as DNA: TGTGCCAGCAGCCAACCGAGTAGCGGGGGGGACCTGGGGAGCTCCTACAATGAGCAGTTCTTC.

The chain recombines TRBV7-2 with TRBJ2-3; a weak D match, TRBD2 (6 bases). The CDR3 spans 14 residues. The V gene lost 3 bases and the J gene lost 2 bases, with 9 bases spanning the gap. Germline V gene lookup returns CDR1 SGHTA and CDR2 FQGNSA. The CDR3 region is CASSLPGDTDTQYF. CDR3 DNA: TGTGCCAGCAGCTTGCCGGGAGACACAGATACGCAGTATTTT.

V gene TRBV30 combines with J gene TRBJ2-4; TRBD2 aligns across 11 bases. The V gene's germline CDR1 is GTSNPN and CDR2 SVGIG (reference sequence). This CDR3 region has 14 residues. The V segment lost 2 bases and the J segment 6 bases; nucleotides outside the gene matches: 3. CDR3 coding DNA: TGTGCCTGGAGTCCCGGGACTAGCGGAAACATTCAGTACTTC. Residues: CAWSPGTSGNIQYF.

This sequence joins TRBV5-1 and TRBJ2-7; a possible D gene is TRBD1 (6 bases). Between the trimmed V and J ends, which lost 0 bases and 6 bases, there was a span of 19 bases. This CDR3 region has 16 residues. The germline gives CDR1 SGHRS, CDR2 YFSETQ. CDR3 coding DNA: TGCGCCAGCAGCTTGGATCCGGGACACGGTCGGGCCGAGCAGTACTTC. It translates to CASSLDPGHGRAEQYF. Filled out from reference TRBV5-1 and TRBJ2-7, the complete variable domain reads KAGVTQTPRYLIKTRGQQVTLSCSPISGHRSVSWYQQTPGQGLQFLFEYFSETQRNKGNFPGRFSGRQFSNSRSEMNVSTLELGDSALYLCASSLDPGHGRAEQYFGPGTRLTVT.

The chain joins TRBV9 to TRBJ2-5; tentative D call: TRBD1 (5 bases). The CDR3 totals 16 residues. The V end was cut by 0 bases, the J end by 0 bases, with 12 bases between. CDR1 and CDR2 from the germline V gene are SGDLS and YYNGEE. CDR3 loop: CASSVEQGLNQETQYF. CDR3 DNA sequence: TGTGCCAGCAGCGTAGAGCAGGGCCTCAACCAAGAGACCCAGTACTTC.

This chain uses TRBV7-9 with TRBJ2-7, with D possibly TRBD2 on 5 matching bases. The CDR3 is made up of 12 amino acids. Germline CDR1 and CDR2: SEHNR and FQNEAQ (reference sequence). Trimming took off 4 bases at V and 2 bases at J, with 6 bases between the two ends. CDR3 sequence reads: CASSSGTYEQYF. The CDR3 nucleotides read TGTGCCAGCAGCTCCGGGACCTACGAGCAGTACTTC.

This chain links TRBV5-6 with TRBJ1-5, with TRBD1 as a possible D gene (5 bases). Trimming took off 4 bases at V and 10 bases at J, with 18 bases between the two ends. The germline gives CDR1 SGHDT, CDR2 YYEEEE. This CDR3 is 14 amino acids long. CDR3 amino acids: CASSPDGGRGPQHF. CDR3 sequence (DNA): TGTGCCAGCAGCCCGGACGGGGGGAGAGGCCCCCAGCATTTT.

The chain is built from TRBV9 and TRBJ1-1, with 7 bases aligning to TRBD1. The germline V gene encodes CDR1 SGDLS and CDR2 YYNGEE. The J segment lost 5 bases and the V segment lost 2 bases, leaving 3 bases of the junction unmatched. The CDR3 extends over 13 amino acids. DNA of the CDR3: TGTGCCAGCAGCGTTACAGGGGTAACTGAAGCTTTCTTT. Amino acid sequence: CASSVTGVTEAFF.

The rearrangement links TRBV28 to TRBJ2-2, with D perhaps TRBD1 (5 bases). The CDR3 runs to 15 residues. Germline CDR1 MDHEN, CDR2 SYDVKM. V was cut by 7 bases and J by 6 bases, with 18 bases left in between. The CDR3 sequence: CASNVGAFRPGELFF. The CDR3 bases are TGTGCCAGCAATGTAGGGGCCTTCCGACCCGGGGAGCTGTTTTTT.